What follows is one T cell receptor beta chain and its context. Its antigen is not identified. TCRdb ran MiXCR on the reads and lists one entry per CDR3 protein. The sample comprises hundreds of thousands of distinct CDR3 sequences, just under 30% of which are singletons, and roughly 20% rests with the top ten. This sample was taken from a study of T cell repertoires in cytomegalovirus infection. For the study at large: Both recently identified HLA-C-restricted and well-studied HLA-B-restricted CMV epitopes were used in the study. It can be stated that public TCR beta signatures indicated CMV infection as well as a matching HLA type.

Study results and caveats: Within the response measured ex vivo, HLA-C-restricted CMV-specific TCR beta clonotypes were dominant.

The CDR3 spans 13 residues. Looked up from germline, CDR1 is LNHDA and CDR2 is SQIVND (reference sequence). V was shortened by 8 bases and J by 0 bases, with 10 bases between the two germline ends. The V gene is TRBV19, the J gene TRBJ1-1; D is ambiguous. This sample comprised cultured PBMCs, obtained from culture after CMV antigen stimulation. This receptor was obtained from a human donor in good health (CMV status not recorded). Some clones in this sample may be carry-over from other donors' samples. The CDR3 DNA reads TGTGCCAGTGGCTCAGGACTGAACACTGAAGCTTTCTTT. It is translated as CASGSGLNTEAFF. The full variable domain, with the rest looked up from reference TRBV19 and TRBJ1-1, is DGGITQSPKYLFRKEGQNVTLSCEQNLNHDAMYWYRQDPGQGLRLIYYSQIVNDFQKGDIAEGYSVSREKKESFPLTVTSAQKNPTAFYLCASGSGLNTEAFFGQGTRLTVV.